This T cell receptor beta chain was sequenced in a study of early T cells in non-severe SARS-CoV-2 infection. Whole-study context: Whole-blood bulk RNA, unsorted, was sequenced, and chains were unpaired.

Germline V CDR1 and CDR2: LGHDT, YNNKEL (reference sequence). The CDR3 length is 14 residues. With V trimmed by 7 bases and J by 5 bases, 8 bases remained unmatched. Study-wide results and caveats: Anti-spike CD8 specificities were favored by VDJdb matching, whose results missed private and CD4 specificities.

This clonotype was picked up a small number of times. Its cognate antigen is unknown. Attachment of unique molecular identifiers was made to individual cDNA molecules. TCRdb ran MiXCR on the 5' RACE reads and lists one entry per CDR3 protein. Of some 91,000 distinct CDR3 sequences in the sample, around 10% were seen once. This rearrangement joins TRBV3-1 to TRBJ2-7; 10 bases line up with TRBD1. The sequence came from an adult who was a healthcare worker with PCR-confirmed SARS-CoV-2 infection or an uninfected control (not recorded which). The source was whole blood, collected at baseline. The CDR3 is CASTPGTGDHEQYF. Written as DNA, the CDR3 is TGTGCCAGCACCCCTGGGACAGGGGACCACGAGCAGTACTTC.